Shown below are 26 T cell receptor beta chains from a single sample sequenced in a study of technical replicates of blood from a handful of donors. Clones were read by immunoSEQ multiplex PCR, and TCRdb kept only the in-frame ones, dropping some. The data hold around 83,000 clones, with around 94% observed a single time. The source material was T cells isolated from PBMCs. The receptors were sampled from a human donor in good health.

The chain uses TRBV10-3 and TRBJ1-2; D possibly corresponds to TRBD1 (5 bases). V lost 6 bases and J 4 bases, leaving 9 bases between the germline ends. Germline-derived CDR1 and CDR2 are ENHRY and SYGVKD. This CDR3 comprises 12 residues. CDR3 amino acids: CAIRPDSYGYTF. The CDR3, as DNA: TGTGCCATCAGACCCGACAGCTATGGCTACACCTTC.

The chain recombines TRBV9 with TRBJ2-5; 9 nucleotides align to TRBD2. CDR3 length: 15 amino acids. V shed 0 bases and J 5 bases; nucleotides not matched to a gene: 5. CDR1 and CDR2 from the germline V gene are SGDLS and YYNGEE. CDR3 sequence reads: CASSVGGGAWETQYF. CDR3 nucleotides: TGTGCCAGCAGCGTAGGCGGGGGGGCCTGGGAGACCCAGTACTTC.

The chain links TRBV27 to TRBJ2-5, with 14 positions matching TRBD2. Germline V gene lookup returns CDR1 MNHEY and CDR2 SMNVEV (reference sequence). This CDR3 region has 16 residues. V lost 1 base to trimming and J lost 3 bases; unmatched junction nucleotides: 1. In nucleotides, the CDR3 is TGTGCCAGCAGTTTATGGGGACTAGCGGGAGAAGAGACCCAGTACTTC. As protein: CASSLWGLAGEETQYF.

V usage is TRBV7-9 and J usage is TRBJ1-1; perhaps TRBD1 as D (5 bases). CDR1 and CDR2 from the germline V gene are SEHNR and FQNEAQ (reference sequence). V lost 4 bases to trimming and J lost 6 bases, with 12 bases between them. The CDR3 sequence is 13 residues long. The CDR3 region is CASSSPLQAEAFF. In DNA form, the CDR3 reads TGTGCCAGCAGCTCCCCTTTACAGGCTGAAGCTTTCTTT.

This chain joins TRBV6-1 and TRBJ1-1, with a tentative D call TRBD1 (6 bases). Germline V gene data show CDR1 as MNHNS and CDR2 as SASEGT. Trimming stripped 3 bases from V and 0 bases from J, with 14 bases between. The CDR3 contains 16 residues. DNA of the CDR3: TGTGCCAGCAGTGAGTTAGGACAGATAATGAACACTGAAGCTTTCTTT. This sequence encodes CASSELGQIMNTEAFF.

The sample holds one count of this clone. This chain uses TRBV9 with TRBJ2-2, with 8 bases lining up with TRBD2. The V segment lost 0 bases and the J segment 7 bases; nucleotides outside the gene matches: 8. This CDR3 has 16 amino acids. The V gene's germline CDR1 is SGDLS and CDR2 YYNGEE. The CDR3 nucleotides read TGTGCCAGCAGCGTAGACCGGCTAGCGGGTTTCGGGGAGCTGTTTTTT. Amino acid sequence: CASSVDRLAGFGELFF.

This clone was counted a single time. V and J are TRBV2 and TRBJ2-3; 9 bases line up with TRBD1. CDR1 and CDR2 (germline): SNHLY, FYNNEI. This CDR3 spans 17 amino acids. J gave up 4 bases and V 6 bases, and 14 bases lay outside the gene matches. The CDR3 DNA sequence: TGTGCCAGCAGGGGAGCCCTGGGACAGGGAGGAGCAGATACGCAGTATTTT. Its protein is CASRGALGQGGADTQYF.

CDR3 in DNA: TGTGCCAGCAGCTCCGGACAGGGGGCGATGATGAACACTGAAGCTTTCTTT. As protein: CASSSGQGAMMNTEAFF. The V call is TRBV7-9, the J call TRBJ1-1; the match to TRBD1 covers 11 bases. This CDR3 has 17 amino acids. V was pared by 4 bases and J by 0 bases, with 7 bases of the junction left unmatched. Germline V gene lookup returns CDR1 SEHNR and CDR2 FQNEAQ (reference sequence).

The chain links TRBV2 to TRBJ1-6, with TRBD1 matching 7 bases. The CDR3 is made up of 17 amino acids. V shed 9 bases, J shed 0 bases, and the junction held 11 bases outside the gene matches. CDR1 is SNHLY, CDR2 FYNNEI, per germline. The DNA for the CDR3 is TGTGCCAGGTCTCATGGACAGGTCCTCTCCTATAATTCACCCCTCCACTTT. Translating it yields CARSHGQVLSYNSPLHF.

The chain recombines TRBV7-8 with TRBJ2-1; TRBD1 aligns across 8 bases. Unmatched junction bases numbered 2, after V lost 1 base and J lost 0 bases. The CDR3 has 16 amino acids. Germline lookup yields CDR1 SGHVS and CDR2 FQNEAQ. CDR3 bases: TGTGCCAGCAGCTTAGAAGGGACAGGCTCCTACAATGAGCAGTTCTTC. This translates into CASSLEGTGSYNEQFF.

The V gene is TRBV6-6, the J gene TRBJ2-7, with D possibly matching TRBD2 (6 bases). This CDR3 is built from 15 residues. V lost 6 bases to trimming and J lost 3 bases, with 18 bases between them. CDR1 and CDR2 (germline): MNHNY, SVGAGI (reference sequence). The CDR3 loop is CASRWGDWGIYEQYF. The CDR3 DNA is TGTGCCAGCAGGTGGGGGGATTGGGGGATCTACGAGCAGTACTTC.

V and J are TRBV2 and TRBJ2-5; 10 bases map to TRBD2. Germline lookup yields CDR1 SNHLY and CDR2 FYNNEI. The CDR3 length is 18 residues. V shed 4 bases and J 0 bases; nucleotides not matched to a gene: 11. Written as DNA, the CDR3 is TGTGCCAGCAGTGCTGGGACTAGCGCCGGTTCATACCAAGAGACCCAGTACTTC. Its translation is CASSAGTSAGSYQETQYF.

The CDR3 nucleotides are TGTGCCTGGACTGGGGGAGGAACCGGGGAGCTGTTTTTT. As protein: CAWTGGGTGELFF. The chain has TRBV30 and TRBJ2-2, with a weak D call TRBD2 (6 bases). The CDR3 is made up of 13 amino acids. The V end lost 4 bases, the J end lost 5 bases, and 11 bases lay between the germline ends. From germline, CDR1 is GTSNPN and CDR2 SVGIG (reference sequence).

This chain connects TRBV19 to TRBJ1-5, with 12 bases aligning to TRBD1. In germline, CDR1 is LNHDA, CDR2 SQIVND (reference sequence). J was trimmed by 6 bases and V by 6 bases; bases with no gene match: 9. CDR3 length: 16 residues. The DNA for the CDR3 is TGTGCCAGTAGGGATCCGGGACAGGGGGCACTTCAGCCCCAGCATTTT. Protein: CASRDPGQGALQPQHF.

The chain links TRBV7-9 to TRBJ1-1, with D possibly matching TRBD1 (6 bases). This CDR3 comprises 15 residues. From germline, CDR1 is SEHNR and CDR2 FQNEAQ (reference sequence). Trimming left V 5 bases short and J 0 bases short, with 13 bases between. DNA for the CDR3: TGTGCCAGCAGCCCGGGGGGGGGCATGAACACTGAAGCTTTCTTT. It is translated as CASSPGGGMNTEAFF.

The V and J genes are TRBV2 and TRBJ2-7; 10 bases fit TRBD2. V lost 1 base, J lost 2 bases, and 5 bases stayed unmatched. The CDR3 runs 16 residues. Per the germline V gene, CDR1 is SNHLY and CDR2 is FYNNEI. The DNA for the CDR3 is TGTGCCAGCAGTGAAGATCTAGCGGGAGTGGCCTACGAGCAGTACTTC. It specifies CASSEDLAGVAYEQYF.

V usage is TRBV18 and J usage is TRBJ2-7, with 7 positions matching TRBD1. CDR1 is KGHSH and CDR2 is LQKENI in the germline V gene. The length of the CDR3 is 14 residues. V lost 3 bases to trimming and J lost 6 bases; unmatched junction nucleotides: 8. This CDR3 reads CASSPRDRSGEQYF. The CDR3 nucleotides are TGTGCCAGCTCACCCAGGGACAGATCGGGCGAGCAGTACTTC.

This clone was found once. The chain has TRBV29-1 and TRBJ2-5, with 8 bases that match TRBD2. Per the germline V gene, CDR1 is SQVTM and CDR2 is ANQGSEA. V lost 7 bases, J lost 2 bases, and 6 bases stayed unmatched. There are 13 residues in the CDR3. The CDR3 DNA reads TGCAGCGGAAGACTAGCGCTTCAAGAGACCCAGTACTTC. Amino acid sequence: CSGRLALQETQYF.

This clone was seen once. The rearrangement links TRBV6-1 to TRBJ2-7, with 9 bases aligning to TRBD1. The CDR3 loop spans 14 amino acids. Germline V CDR1 and CDR2: MNHNS, SASEGT. The V gene end was trimmed by 4 bases and the J gene end by 6 bases; junction bases not matched to a gene: 7. The CDR3 DNA sequence: TGTGCCAGCAGTGGCCCTTCGGACAGGGGCGAGCAGTACTTC. Translating gives CASSGPSDRGEQYF.

The V call is TRBV6-6, the J call TRBJ2-3; TRBD2 is a possible D gene (6 bases). Between the trimmed V and J ends, which lost 4 bases and 3 bases, there was a span of 17 bases. Per the germline V gene, CDR1 is MNHNY and CDR2 is SVGAGI (reference sequence). This CDR3 has 16 residues. The CDR3 DNA sequence: TGTGCCAGCAGTTTCGTCGATCGGAGGGATACAGATACGCAGTATTTT. Amino acids: CASSFVDRRDTDTQYF.

The chain has TRBV9 and TRBJ1-2, with 7 bases that match TRBD1. CDR3 size: 13 residues. J was trimmed by 3 bases and V by 2 bases; bases with no gene match: 1. The germline gives CDR1 SGDLS, CDR2 YYNGEE. CDR3 amino acids: CASSVDRDYGYTF. The DNA for the CDR3 is TGTGCCAGCAGCGTCGACAGGGACTATGGCTACACCTTC.

The V gene is TRBV5-1, the J gene TRBJ2-3, with TRBD2 matching over 12 bases. The CDR3 consists of 16 residues. Per the germline V gene, CDR1 is SGHRS and CDR2 is YFSETQ. V was clipped by 0 bases and J by 2 bases; unmatched bases: 1. The DNA of the CDR3 is TGCGCCAGCAGCTTGGGACTAGCGGGGGACACAGATACGCAGTATTTT. It yields the protein CASSLGLAGDTDTQYF.

The chain uses TRBV6-5 and TRBJ2-7, with D tentatively TRBD1 (6 bases). This CDR3 spans 14 amino acids. V was clipped by 0 bases and J by 7 bases, with 13 bases between them. Germline V CDR1 and CDR2: MNHEY, SVGAGI. The CDR3 sequence is CASSYSNGGQEQYF. In nucleotides, the CDR3 is TGTGCCAGCAGTTACTCGAATGGGGGCCAAGAGCAGTACTTC.

This chain links TRBV25-1 with TRBJ2-1, with D possibly TRBD2 on 5 matching bases. The CDR3 has 11 amino acids. Germline V gene data show CDR1 as MGHDK and CDR2 as SYGVNS. Trimming removed 4 bases from V and 9 bases from J, with 7 bases in between. Here the CDR3 DNA reads TGTGCCAGCAGTGGAGGGCCTGAGCAGTTCTTC. Its translation: CASSGGPEQFF.

The rearrangement uses TRBV5-1 and TRBJ2-5, with TRBD1 matching 8 bases. With 5 bases clipped from V and 4 bases from J, the junction kept 10 bases outside the gene matches. In germline, CDR1 is SGHRS, CDR2 YFSETQ. The CDR3 totals 15 residues. The CDR3 coding sequence is TGCGCCAGCAGATCTACCGCAGGGGGCTTAGAGACCCAGTACTTC. It codes for CASRSTAGGLETQYF.

This CDR3 reads CAITTGTGGERSGNTIYF. The CDR3 DNA is TGTGCCATCACCACCGGGACAGGGGGCGAACGCTCTGGAAACACCATATATTTT. This rearrangement joins TRBV10-3 to TRBJ1-3; the match to TRBD1 covers 12 bases. With V trimmed by 7 bases and J by 0 bases, 10 bases remained unmatched. CDR3 length equals 18 residues. The germline V gene encodes CDR1 ENHRY and CDR2 SYGVKD.